This T cell receptor beta chain emerged from a study of regulatory T cells in long-lasting Graves disease. In germline, CDR1 is SNHLY, CDR2 FYNNEI. V was clipped by 6 bases and J by 6 bases; unmatched bases: 6. This CDR3 has 13 amino acids. The time point: persistent/refractory GD, antithyroid drugs over 5 years with positive TRAb. The TCR library used RNA extracted from PBMCs. This clonotype was picked up many times. Both iRepertoire HTBI primers and Arm-PCR of CDR3 regions were used to build the TCR beta libraries. In TCRdb, the multiplex PCR reads were re-called with MiXCR into one record per CDR3 protein. The sample holds 400,000 to 500,000 distinct CDR3 sequences, around 20% seen once.

This receptor was taken from a female donor with Graves disease. The sequencing used peripheral blood mononuclear cells (PBMCs), collected when the disease was refractory, from a patient treated with antithyroid drugs. This chain connects TRBV2 to TRBJ1-2, with TRBD1 matching over 8 bases. The CDR3 DNA follows: TGTGCCAGCAGAACAGGGGGGTCCCATGGCTACACCTTC. Translation: CASRTGGSHGYTF.